This T cell receptor (beta chain) stems from a study of human T cells and chemical hapten exposure. Study-level information: Weekly administration of diphenylcyclopropenone to the scalp of patients continued throughout the roughly 22-week study.

Study conclusions and caveats: There was no change with DPC sensitization in TCRs above 1 in 1000 frequency. More PT1 expanded TCRs went with higher patch test scores.

The CDR3 is made up of 15 amino acids. Deletions cut 0 bases from V and 3 bases from J, with 12 bases between. In the case of this clonotype: Antigen specificity is unknown.

Noted time point: patch test 2, 6 weeks after DPC sensitization. The treatment was: therapeutic diphenylcyclopropenone sensitization with weekly scalp DPC. Unfractionated whole blood yielded the extracted total RNA. MiXCR, applied by TCRdb to the RACE reads, yields one record per CDR3 protein. Of around 130,000 distinct CDR3 sequences in the sample, about 12% were seen once. This sequence originates from a woman aged 45-60 years with alopecia areata. Some clones in this sample may be carry-over from other donors' samples. This sample comprised whole blood, obtained in connection with sensitization to the hapten diphenylcyclopropenone (DPC). The chain uses TRBV12-3 or TRBV12-4 and TRBJ2-7; D not certain. CDR3 in amino acids: CASSLAGDTNYEQYF. CDR3 in DNA: TGTGCCAGCAGTTTAGCGGGCGATACCAACTACGAGCAGTACTTC.